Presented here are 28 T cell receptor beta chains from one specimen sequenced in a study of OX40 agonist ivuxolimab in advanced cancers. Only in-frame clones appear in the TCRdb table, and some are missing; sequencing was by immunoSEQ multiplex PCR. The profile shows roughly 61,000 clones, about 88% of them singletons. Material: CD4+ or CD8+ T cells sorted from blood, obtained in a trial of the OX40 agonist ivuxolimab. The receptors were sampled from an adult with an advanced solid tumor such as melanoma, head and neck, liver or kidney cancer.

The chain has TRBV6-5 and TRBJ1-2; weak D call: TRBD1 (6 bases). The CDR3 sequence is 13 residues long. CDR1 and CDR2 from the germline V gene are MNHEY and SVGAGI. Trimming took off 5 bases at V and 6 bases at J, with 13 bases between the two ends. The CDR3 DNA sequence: TGTGCCAGCAGTCCCAGGGGAGGCGATGGCTACACCTTC. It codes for CASSPRGGDGYTF.

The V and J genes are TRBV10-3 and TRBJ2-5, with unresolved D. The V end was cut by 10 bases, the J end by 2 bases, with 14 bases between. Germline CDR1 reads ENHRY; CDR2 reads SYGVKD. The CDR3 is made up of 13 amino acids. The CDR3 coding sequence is TGTGCCACCCATGACGGCGGTCAAGAGACCCAGTACTTC. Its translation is CATHDGGQETQYF.

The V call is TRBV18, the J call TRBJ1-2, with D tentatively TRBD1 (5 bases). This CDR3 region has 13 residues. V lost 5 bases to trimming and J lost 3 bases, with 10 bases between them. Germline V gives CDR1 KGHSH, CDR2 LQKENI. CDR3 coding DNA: TGTGCCAGCTCATCGACAGTCGACTATGGCTACACCTTC. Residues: CASSSTVDYGYTF.

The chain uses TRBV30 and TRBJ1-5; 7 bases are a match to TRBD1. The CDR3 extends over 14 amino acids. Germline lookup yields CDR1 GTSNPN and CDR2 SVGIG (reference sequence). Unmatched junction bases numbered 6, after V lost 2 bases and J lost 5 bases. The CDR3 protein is CAWSLTGTDQPQHF. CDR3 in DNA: TGTGCCTGGAGTCTAACAGGGACAGATCAGCCCCAGCATTTT. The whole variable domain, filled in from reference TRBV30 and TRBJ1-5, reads SQTIHQWPATLVQPVGSPLSLECTVEGTSNPNLYWYRQAAGRGLQLLFYSVGIGQISSEVPQNLSASRPQDRQFILSSKKLLLSDSGFYLCAWSLTGTDQPQHFGDGTRLSIL.

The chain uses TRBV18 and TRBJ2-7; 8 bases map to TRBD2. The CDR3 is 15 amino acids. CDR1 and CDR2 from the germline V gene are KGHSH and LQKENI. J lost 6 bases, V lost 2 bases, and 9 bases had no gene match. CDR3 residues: CASSPTSGTRAEQYF. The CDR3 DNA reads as TGTGCCAGCTCACCAACCTCCGGGACTAGGGCCGAGCAGTACTTC.

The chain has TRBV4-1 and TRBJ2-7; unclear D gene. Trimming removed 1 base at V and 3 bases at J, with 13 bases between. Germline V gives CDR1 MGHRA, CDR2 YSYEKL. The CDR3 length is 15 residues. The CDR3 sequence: CASSQVGRSSYEQYF. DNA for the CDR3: TGCGCCAGCAGCCAAGTTGGCCGGTCCAGCTACGAGCAGTACTTC.

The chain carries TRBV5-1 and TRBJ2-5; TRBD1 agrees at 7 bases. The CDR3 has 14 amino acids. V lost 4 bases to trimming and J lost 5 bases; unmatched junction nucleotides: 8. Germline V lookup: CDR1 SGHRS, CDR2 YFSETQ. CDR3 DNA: TGCGCCAGCAGCCGTGAGACAGGGACGGAGACCCAGTACTTC. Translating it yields CASSRETGTETQYF.

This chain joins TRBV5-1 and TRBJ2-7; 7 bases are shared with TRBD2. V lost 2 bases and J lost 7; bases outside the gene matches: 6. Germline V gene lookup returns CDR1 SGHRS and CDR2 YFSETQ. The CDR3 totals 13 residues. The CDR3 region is CASSLSGGREQYF. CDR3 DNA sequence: TGCGCCAGCAGCTTATCGGGGGGACGGGAGCAGTACTTC. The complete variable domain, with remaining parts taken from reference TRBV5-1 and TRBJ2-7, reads KAGVTQTPRYLIKTRGQQVTLSCSPISGHRSVSWYQQTPGQGLQFLFEYFSETQRNKGNFPGRFSGRQFSNSRSEMNVSTLELGDSALYLCASSLSGGREQYFGPGTRLTVT.

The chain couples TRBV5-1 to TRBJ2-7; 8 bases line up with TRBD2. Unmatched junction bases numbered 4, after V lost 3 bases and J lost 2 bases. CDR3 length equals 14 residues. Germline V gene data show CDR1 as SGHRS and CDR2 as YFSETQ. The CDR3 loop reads CASSSNSGTYEQYF. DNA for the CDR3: TGCGCCAGCAGCTCCAATAGCGGGACCTACGAGCAGTACTTC.

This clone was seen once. The CDR3 DNA follows: TGCGCCAGCAGCCCGGGACTAGCGGCAAACACCGGGGAGCTGTTTTTT. Its translation is CASSPGLAANTGELFF. The chain links TRBV4-3 to TRBJ2-2, with TRBD2 matching over 11 bases. Germline V gene lookup returns CDR1 LGHNA and CDR2 YSLEER. The CDR3 totals 16 residues. V dropped 4 bases and J dropped 2; count of bases not matched to a gene: 3.

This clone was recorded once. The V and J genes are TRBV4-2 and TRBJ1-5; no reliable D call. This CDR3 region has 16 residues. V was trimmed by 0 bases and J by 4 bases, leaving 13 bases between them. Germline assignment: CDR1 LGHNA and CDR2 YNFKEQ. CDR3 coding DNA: TGTGCCAGCAGCCAAGATCGCCCGGGAGGGAATCAGCCCCAGCATTTT. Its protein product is CASSQDRPGGNQPQHF.

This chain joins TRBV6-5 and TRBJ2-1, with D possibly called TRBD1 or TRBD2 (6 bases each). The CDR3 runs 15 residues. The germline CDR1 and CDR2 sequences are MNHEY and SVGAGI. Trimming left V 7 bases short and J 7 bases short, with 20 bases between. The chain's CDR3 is CASMEGVGFRNEQFF. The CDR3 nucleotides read TGTGCCAGCATGGAGGGGGTAGGTTTTAGGAATGAGCAGTTCTTC.

CDR3 region: CASSESGAHSYEQYF. CDR3 nucleotides: TGTGCCAGCAGTGAATCGGGGGCCCACTCCTACGAGCAGTACTTC. The J gene is TRBJ2-7, the V gene TRBV6-1, with D tentatively TRBD1 or TRBD2 (6 bases each). Trimming cost V 2 bases and J 0 bases, with 11 bases left between them. CDR1 and CDR2 from the germline V gene are MNHNS and SASEGT. The CDR3 consists of 15 residues.

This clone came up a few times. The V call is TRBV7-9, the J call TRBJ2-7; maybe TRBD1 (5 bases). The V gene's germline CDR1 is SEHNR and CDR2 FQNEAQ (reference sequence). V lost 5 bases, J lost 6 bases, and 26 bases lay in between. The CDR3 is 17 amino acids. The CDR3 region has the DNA TGTGCCAGCAGCCTTGGGGCTGGGGTCTCCCCAACTCGCGAGCAGTACTTC. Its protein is CASSLGAGVSPTREQYF.

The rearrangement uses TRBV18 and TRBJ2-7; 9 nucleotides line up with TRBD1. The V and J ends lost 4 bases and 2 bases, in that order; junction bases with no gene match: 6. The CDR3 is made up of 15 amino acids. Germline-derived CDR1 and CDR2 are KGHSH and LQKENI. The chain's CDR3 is CASSRGQGRAYEQYF. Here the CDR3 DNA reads TGTGCCAGCTCACGGGGACAGGGTCGAGCCTACGAGCAGTACTTC.

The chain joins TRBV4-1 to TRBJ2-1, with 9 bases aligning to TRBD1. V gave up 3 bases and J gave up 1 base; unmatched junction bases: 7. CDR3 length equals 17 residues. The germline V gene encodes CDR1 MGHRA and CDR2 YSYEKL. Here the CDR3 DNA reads TGCGCCAGCAGCCAGAGTACGGGACAGGGATCCTACAATGAGCAGTTCTTC. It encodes CASSQSTGQGSYNEQFF.

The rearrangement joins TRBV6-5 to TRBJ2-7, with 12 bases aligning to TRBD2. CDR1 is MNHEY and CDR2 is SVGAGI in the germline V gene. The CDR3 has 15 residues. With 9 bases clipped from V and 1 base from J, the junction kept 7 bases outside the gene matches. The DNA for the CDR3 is TGTGCCAGTGCCCCCCTAGCGGGGGGGTCCTACGAGCAGTACTTC. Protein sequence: CASAPLAGGSYEQYF.

The CDR3 DNA sequence: TGTGCCAGCAGTGAATATGGAGGACAGGGTCGATCACCCCTCCACTTT. Translation gives CASSEYGGQGRSPLHF. This rearrangement joins TRBV25-1 to TRBJ1-6, with 8 bases fitting TRBD1. V dropped 0 bases and J dropped 10; count of bases not matched to a gene: 8. The CDR3 sequence is 16 residues long. CDR1 is MGHDK, CDR2 SYGVNS, per germline.

Here the CDR3 reads CASSFDRNYGYTF. Written as DNA, the CDR3 is TGTGCCAGCAGCTTCGACAGAAACTATGGCTACACCTTC. This chain uses TRBV7-2 with TRBJ1-2, with a tentative D call TRBD1 (5 bases). Trimming left V 3 bases short and J 2 bases short, with 7 bases between. Germline values: CDR1 SGHTA, CDR2 FQGNSA. The CDR3 has 13 amino acids.

In DNA form, the CDR3 reads TGCAGCGTTGAAGAGTGGGGCCGGACAGGACCCGCAGAGACCCAGTACTTC. Translating gives CSVEEWGRTGPAETQYF. The chain uses TRBV29-1 and TRBJ2-5, with 7 bases lining up with TRBD1. The junction had 14 bases not matched to a gene; V was cut back by 0 bases and J by 4 bases. Germline CDR1 SQVTM, CDR2 ANQGSEA. This CDR3 comprises 17 residues.

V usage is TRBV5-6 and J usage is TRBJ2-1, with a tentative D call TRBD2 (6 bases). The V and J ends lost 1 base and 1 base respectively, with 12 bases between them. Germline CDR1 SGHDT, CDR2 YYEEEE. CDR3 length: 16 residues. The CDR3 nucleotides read TGTGCCAGCAGCTTGCGTACGGGGGAGTCCTACAATGAGCAGTTCTTC. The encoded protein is CASSLRTGESYNEQFF.

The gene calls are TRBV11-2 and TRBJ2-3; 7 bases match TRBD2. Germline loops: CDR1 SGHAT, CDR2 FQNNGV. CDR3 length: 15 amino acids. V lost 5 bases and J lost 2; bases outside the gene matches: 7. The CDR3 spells CASSPSGLLTDTQYF. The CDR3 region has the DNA TGTGCCAGCAGCCCCTCGGGACTACTCACAGATACGCAGTATTTT.

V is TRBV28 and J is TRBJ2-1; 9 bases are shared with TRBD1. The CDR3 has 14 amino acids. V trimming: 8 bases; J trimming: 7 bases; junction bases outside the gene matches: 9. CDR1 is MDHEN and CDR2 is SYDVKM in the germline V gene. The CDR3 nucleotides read TGTGCCAGCGAGACAGGGGGGGCGCGTAATGAGCAGTTCTTC. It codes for CASETGGARNEQFF.

The CDR3 spells CASSQGTQLYEKLFF. CDR3 bases: TGCGCCAGCAGCCAAGGGACACAACTTTATGAAAAACTGTTTTTT. The chain has TRBV5-1 and TRBJ1-4, with D perhaps matching TRBD1 (6 bases). Trimming stripped 4 bases from V and 6 bases from J, with 16 bases between. The CDR3 is 15 amino acids. Germline CDR1 SGHRS, CDR2 YFSETQ.

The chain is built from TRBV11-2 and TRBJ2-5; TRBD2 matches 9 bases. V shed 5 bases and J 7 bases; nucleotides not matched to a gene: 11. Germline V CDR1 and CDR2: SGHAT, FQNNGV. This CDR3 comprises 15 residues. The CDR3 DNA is TGTGCCAGCAGCCGAAGACTAGCGGAGGACGGGACCCAGTACTTC. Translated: CASSRRLAEDGTQYF.

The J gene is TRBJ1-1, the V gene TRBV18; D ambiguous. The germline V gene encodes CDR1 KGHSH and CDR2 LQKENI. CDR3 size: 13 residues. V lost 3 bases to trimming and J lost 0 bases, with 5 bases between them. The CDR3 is CASSPPMNTEAFF. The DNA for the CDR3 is TGTGCCAGCTCACCGCCCATGAACACTGAAGCTTTCTTT.

The CDR3 sequence is CASMGQGTDTQYF. In nucleotides, the CDR3 is TGCGCCAGCATGGGGCAGGGGACAGATACGCAGTATTTT. V and J are TRBV4-1 and TRBJ2-3; tentatively, D is TRBD1 (6 bases). V gave up 7 bases and J gave up 3 bases, with 11 bases separating them. The CDR3 spans 13 residues. Germline V gene sequence: CDR1 MGHRA, CDR2 YSYEKL.

The CDR3: CASSLTGRLNLNYTF. The CDR3 DNA is TGCGCCAGCAGCCTGACAGGTCGGTTGAATTTGAACTACACCTTC. The chain uses TRBV5-1 and TRBJ1-2; possible D gene TRBD1, 6 bases. Trimming stripped 4 bases from V and 10 bases from J, with 23 bases between. This CDR3 is built from 15 residues. CDR1 is SGHRS and CDR2 is YFSETQ in the germline V gene.